Each of the 23 T cell receptor beta chains below was sequenced from the same sample in a study of a mutant IDH1 vaccine in newly diagnosed glioma. Time point defined: baseline, week 1 (first vaccination visit). The treatment here: pre-vaccination baseline after standard-of-care therapy. The table came from immunoSEQ multiplex PCR; TCRdb's copy has only in-frame clones and leaves some out. The sample consists of roughly 99,000 clones, about 90% of them appearing once. The material was PBMCs, obtained from a glioma patient treated with radiotherapy, temozolomide or both. The receptors were gathered from a woman aged 45-65 years with glioma.

The rearrangement links TRBV4-1 to TRBJ1-5; D not resolved. The length of the CDR3 is 15 residues. The germline CDR1 and CDR2 sequences are MGHRA and YSYEKL. Trimming left V 4 bases short and J 2 bases short, with 12 bases between. CDR3 bases: TGCGCCAGCAGCCCCGGGAGGTTGGGCAATCAGCCCCAGCATTTT. Translation gives CASSPGRLGNQPQHF.

The chain recombines TRBV6-6 with TRBJ2-3; 11 bases are shared with TRBD1. CDR3 length: 16 amino acids. Per germline, CDR1 MNHNY and CDR2 SVGAGI (reference sequence). V was clipped by 5 bases and J by 5 bases; unmatched bases: 9. Here the CDR3 reads CASSPPGQGVIDTQYF. DNA for the CDR3: TGTGCCAGCAGTCCACCGGGACAGGGGGTTATAGATACGCAGTATTTT.

This clone has only a few counts. The rearrangement uses TRBV28 and TRBJ1-2, with 9 bases identical to TRBD1. Germline assignment: CDR1 MDHEN and CDR2 SYDVKM. The CDR3 consists of 15 residues. The V gene end was trimmed by 5 bases and the J gene end by 5 bases; junction bases not matched to a gene: 9. For the CDR3, the DNA is TGTGCCAGCAGTGCTCAGGACAGGGGACTTTATGGCTACACCTTC. Translation: CASSAQDRGLYGYTF.

CDR3 bases: TGTGCCAGCAGTTGGAGAGGCTCTTCACCCCTCCACTTT. Protein: CASSWRGSSPLHF. The gene calls are TRBV28 and TRBJ1-6, with D unclear. This CDR3 has 13 residues. Trimming shortened V by 4 bases and J by 9 bases, and 10 bases separated the two germline ends. In germline, CDR1 is MDHEN, CDR2 SYDVKM. The full variable domain, with the rest looked up from reference TRBV28 and TRBJ1-6, is DVKVTQSSRYLVKRTGEKVFLECVQDMDHENMFWYRQDPGLGLRLIYFSYDVKMKEKGDIPEGYSVSREKKERFSLILESASTNQTSMYLCASSWRGSSPLHFGNGTRLTVT.

The chain combines TRBV7-9 with TRBJ2-7, with unresolved D. The germline V gene has CDR1 SEHNR and CDR2 FQNEAQ (reference sequence). V gave up 3 bases and J gave up 3 bases, with 3 bases separating them. This CDR3 region has 11 residues. CDR3 sequence reads: CASSLFYEQYF. The CDR3 region has the DNA TGTGCCAGCAGCTTGTTCTACGAGCAGTACTTC. The full variable domain, with the rest looked up from reference TRBV7-9 and TRBJ2-7, is DTGVSQNPRHKITKRGQNVTFRCDPISEHNRLYWYRQTLGQGPEFLTYFQNEAQLEKSRLLSDRFSAERPKGSFSTLEIQRTEQGDSAMYLCASSLFYEQYFGPGTRLTVT.

The sample holds one count of this clone. The V call is TRBV28, the J call TRBJ2-5; D unclear. Trimming left V 4 bases short and J 2 bases short, with 11 bases between. CDR1 MDHEN and CDR2 SYDVKM come from the germline V gene. The CDR3 contains 14 residues. This CDR3 is CASSSYPQQETQYF. Here the CDR3 DNA reads TGTGCCAGCAGTTCCTACCCGCAACAAGAGACCCAGTACTTC.

This chain connects TRBV6-5 to TRBJ2-7; 8 nucleotides line up with TRBD2. Trimming took 2 bases from V and 3 from J; bases not matched to a gene: 3. The CDR3 consists of 14 residues. CDR1 is MNHEY, CDR2 SVGAGI, per germline. The CDR3 nucleotides are TGTGCCAGCAGTTACGACAGCGGGGGCTACGAGCAGTACTTC. Residues: CASSYDSGGYEQYF.

The chain uses TRBV5-6 and TRBJ1-1; 7 bases fit TRBD1. This CDR3 spans 15 amino acids. The J segment lost 4 bases and the V segment lost 1 base, leaving 7 bases of the junction unmatched. The germline V gene has CDR1 SGHDT and CDR2 YYEEEE. The chain's CDR3 is CASSLKEQGTTEAFF. CDR3 in DNA: TGTGCCAGCAGCTTGAAGGAACAGGGGACCACTGAAGCTTTCTTT.

This clone has a handful of counts. The chain recombines TRBV2 with TRBJ2-7; maybe TRBD2 (5 bases). V was trimmed by 6 bases and J by 0 bases, leaving 6 bases between them. Germline V gene sequence: CDR1 SNHLY, CDR2 FYNNEI. The CDR3 has 12 residues. CDR3 region: CASRGSSYEQYF. CDR3 nucleotide sequence: TGTGCCAGCAGGGGGAGCTCCTACGAGCAGTACTTC. Looking up the rest from reference TRBV2 and TRBJ2-7 gives the full variable domain: EPEVTQTPSHQVTQMGQEVILRCVPISNHLYFYWYRQILGQKVEFLVSFYNNEISEKSEIFDDQFSVERPDGSNFTLKIRSTKLEDSAMYFCASRGSSYEQYFGPGTRLTVT.

The rearrangement uses TRBV14 and TRBJ2-1, with 8 bases identical to TRBD2. V lost 2 bases and J lost 5; bases outside the gene matches: 2. The CDR3 consists of 14 residues. Germline loops: CDR1 SGHDN, CDR2 FVKESK. CDR3 amino acids: CASSQLAGHNEQFF. The CDR3 DNA reads as TGTGCCAGCAGCCAACTAGCGGGCCACAATGAGCAGTTCTTC.

The chain recombines TRBV14 with TRBJ2-7; D is uncertain. Germline V CDR1 and CDR2: SGHDN, FVKESK. The CDR3 covers 13 residues. Trimming removed 0 bases from V and 2 bases from J, with 5 bases in between. The CDR3 is CASSQDRTYEQYF. In DNA form, the CDR3 reads TGTGCCAGCAGCCAAGACAGAACCTACGAGCAGTACTTC. Full variable domain (remainder filled in from reference TRBV14 and TRBJ2-7): EAGVTQFPSHSVIEKGQTVTLRCDPISGHDNLYWYRRVMGKEIKFLLHFVKESKQDESGMPNNRFLAERTGGTYSTLKVQPAELEDSGVYFCASSQDRTYEQYFGPGTRLTVT.

The V call is TRBV2, the J call TRBJ2-7, with 10 bases matching TRBD2. Germline V gene lookup returns CDR1 SNHLY and CDR2 FYNNEI. This CDR3 comprises 14 residues. Trimming at V came to 8 bases and at J to 1 base, leaving 5 bases not matched to a gene. CDR3 loop: CASRSSGRSYEQYF. DNA for the CDR3: TGTGCCAGCCGAAGTAGCGGGAGGTCCTACGAGCAGTACTTC.

This chain uses TRBV5-1 with TRBJ2-2; possibly TRBD2 for D (6 bases). There are 16 residues in the CDR3. V was trimmed by 4 bases and J by 0 bases, leaving 13 bases between them. Germline values: CDR1 SGHRS, CDR2 YFSETQ. In DNA, the CDR3 is TGCGCCAGCAGCCAGGGCGGGGCGGCGAACACCGGGGAGCTGTTTTTT. It specifies CASSQGGAANTGELFF.

This clone was picked up a small number of times. The V and J genes are TRBV10-3 and TRBJ1-2; D gene ambiguous. Germline CDR1 and CDR2: ENHRY and SYGVKD. This CDR3 region has 11 residues. The V end lost 6 bases, the J end lost 8 bases, and 10 bases lay between the germline ends. The CDR3 here is CAIREMGGYTF. The CDR3 DNA is TGTGCCATCAGGGAAATGGGGGGCTACACCTTC.

The chain carries TRBV6-1 and TRBJ1-1; possible D gene TRBD1, 5 bases. V shed 3 bases and J shed 3 bases, with 11 bases lying between them. The CDR3 sequence is 14 residues long. Germline V gene lookup returns CDR1 MNHNS and CDR2 SASEGT. For the CDR3, the DNA is TGTGCCAGCAGTGAGGGGGGTAGACACACTGAAGCTTTCTTT. Its translation is CASSEGGRHTEAFF.

The V and J genes are TRBV28 and TRBJ2-7; 7 bases are shared with TRBD1. Trimming cost V 6 bases and J 6 bases; bases outside gene matches: 8. Germline CDR1 MDHEN, CDR2 SYDVKM. This CDR3 is built from 13 residues. CDR3 sequence (DNA): TGTGCCAGCAGCACCGACAGGGAACGCGAGCAGTACTTC. This sequence encodes CASSTDREREQYF.

V is TRBV28 and J is TRBJ1-4, with 7 nucleotides matching TRBD1. J was trimmed by 0 bases and V by 3 bases; bases with no gene match: 1. The length of the CDR3 is 15 residues. CDR1 is MDHEN and CDR2 is SYDVKM in the germline V gene. CDR3 residues: CASSFQGATNEKLFF. CDR3 coding DNA: TGTGCCAGCAGTTTCCAGGGGGCAACTAATGAAAAACTGTTTTTT. The full variable domain, in which reference TRBV28 and TRBJ1-4 provide the parts outside the CDR3, is DVKVTQSSRYLVKRTGEKVFLECVQDMDHENMFWYRQDPGLGLRLIYFSYDVKMKEKGDIPEGYSVSREKKERFSLILESASTNQTSMYLCASSFQGATNEKLFFGSGTQLSVL.

This clone was recorded only once. The V and J genes are TRBV9 and TRBJ2-5; D uncertain. Per the germline V gene, CDR1 is SGDLS and CDR2 is YYNGEE. CDR3 length: 12 residues. V shed 0 bases and J shed 5 bases, with 5 bases lying between them. CDR3 amino acids: CASSVESETQYF. The CDR3 coding sequence is TGTGCCAGCAGCGTAGAATCGGAGACCCAGTACTTC.

The CDR3 sequence is CASSGRDAPKETQYF. In DNA, the CDR3 is TGTGCCAGCAGTGGGCGGGACGCCCCAAAAGAGACCCAGTACTTC. This chain links TRBV25-1 with TRBJ2-5; possibly TRBD2 for D (6 bases). Trimming removed 4 bases at V and 3 bases at J, with 15 bases between. Germline assignment: CDR1 MGHDK and CDR2 SYGVNS. The CDR3 totals 15 residues.

This chain joins TRBV19 and TRBJ2-1; TRBD1 might be the D (6 bases). CDR1 is LNHDA, CDR2 SQIVND, per germline (reference sequence). Trimming removed 6 bases at V and 0 bases at J, with 12 bases between. The CDR3 consists of 15 residues. CDR3 sequence (DNA): TGTGCCAGTAGCGACCGGGACAACTCCTACAATGAGCAGTTCTTC. Translation gives CASSDRDNSYNEQFF. The full variable domain, with the rest looked up from reference TRBV19 and TRBJ2-1, is DGGITQSPKYLFRKEGQNVTLSCEQNLNHDAMYWYRQDPGQGLRLIYYSQIVNDFQKGDIAEGYSVSREKKESFPLTVTSAQKNPTAFYLCASSDRDNSYNEQFFGPGTRLTVL.

The CDR3 DNA reads TGCGCCAGCAGCTTGGTTCCGCGGGGACACACAGATACGCAGTATTTT. It encodes CASSLVPRGHTDTQYF. The V call is TRBV5-1, the J call TRBJ2-3, with D possibly called TRBD1 or TRBD2 (6 bases each). This CDR3 comprises 16 residues. CDR1 is SGHRS, CDR2 YFSETQ, per germline. Trimming took off 0 bases at V and 2 bases at J, with 13 bases between the two ends.

This chain uses TRBV9 with TRBJ2-4; possible D gene TRBD2, 5 bases. CDR1 SGDLS and CDR2 YYNGEE come from the germline V gene. The CDR3 has 14 amino acids. Trimming stripped 3 bases from V and 1 base from J, with 8 bases between. DNA of the CDR3: TGTGCCAGCAGCGCCTCGGGGGCCAAAAACATTCAGTACTTC. Translated, it gives CASSASGAKNIQYF.

CDR3 loop: CASIPRGEGQPQHF. For the CDR3, the DNA is TGTGCCAGCATTCCCAGGGGGGAAGGTCAGCCCCAGCATTTT. The J gene is TRBJ1-5, the V gene TRBV28; the match to TRBD1 covers 7 bases. V dropped 7 bases and J dropped 6; count of bases not matched to a gene: 9. The length of the CDR3 is 14 residues. Looked up from germline, CDR1 is MDHEN and CDR2 is SYDVKM. The whole variable domain, filled in from reference TRBV28 and TRBJ1-5, reads DVKVTQSSRYLVKRTGEKVFLECVQDMDHENMFWYRQDPGLGLRLIYFSYDVKMKEKGDIPEGYSVSREKKERFSLILESASTNQTSMYLCASIPRGEGQPQHFGDGTRLSIL.